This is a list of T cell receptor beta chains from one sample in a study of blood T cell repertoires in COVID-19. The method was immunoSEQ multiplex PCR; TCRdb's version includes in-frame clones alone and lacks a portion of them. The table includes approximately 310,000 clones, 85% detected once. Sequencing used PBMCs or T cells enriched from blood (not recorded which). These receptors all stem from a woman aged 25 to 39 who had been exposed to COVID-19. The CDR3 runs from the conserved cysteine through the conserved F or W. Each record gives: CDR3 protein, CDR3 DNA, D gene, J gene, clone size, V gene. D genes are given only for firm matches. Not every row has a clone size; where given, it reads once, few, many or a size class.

CASIFTGSYGYTF TGTGCCAGCATTTTTACAGGTTCCTATGGCTACACCTTC . TRBJ1-2 . TRBV12-3/TRBV12-4
CASSLGQGGPQHF TGTGCCAGCAGCTTAGGGCAGGGAGGGCCCCAGCATTTT . TRBJ1-5 once TRBV7-8
CASSITGTYNSPLHF TGTGCCAGCAGCATTACAGGGACCTATAATTCACCCCTCCACTTT . TRBJ1-6 . TRBV13
CASSIGDSWNEKLFF TGTGCCAGTAGTATAGGTGACAGCTGGAATGAAAAACTGTTTTTT . TRBJ1-4 . TRBV19
CASSLYNTEAFF TGTGCCAGCAGTTTATATAACACTGAAGCTTTCTTT . TRBJ1-1 . TRBV12-3/TRBV12-4
CASSQDTGSYEQYF TGTGCCAGCAGCCAAGATACGGGTTCCTACGAGCAGTACTTC . TRBJ2-7 . TRBV4-2
CASSEDSSSYNEQFF TGTGCCAGCAGCGAGGACTCTAGCTCCTACAATGAGCAGTTCTTC . TRBJ2-1 . TRBV7-6
CASSQVGGGGEAFF TGTGCCAGCAGCCAAGTCGGAGGGGGGGGTGAAGCTTTCTTT . TRBJ1-1 . TRBV3-1/TRBV3-2
CASSKERRPGQGQGYTF TGTGCCAGCAGCAAAGAGCGCCGACCGGGACAGGGACAAGGCTACACCTTC . TRBJ1-2 few TRBV21-1
CASSPSPQGTVGSPLHF TGTGCCAGCAGTCCATCCCCCCAAGGGACAGTTGGTTCACCCCTCCACTTT TRBD1 TRBJ1-6 . TRBV7-2
CASSNGQGSNQPQHF TGTGCCAGCAGTAACGGACAGGGAAGCAATCAGCCCCAGCATTTT TRBD1 TRBJ1-5 . TRBV5-5
CASSRQGDEKLFF TGTGCCAGCAGCCGACAGGGTGATGAAAAACTGTTTTTT TRBD1 TRBJ1-4 . TRBV7-8
CASSLDSYNEQFF TGTGCCAGCAGCTTGGACAGTTACAATGAGCAGTTCTTC . TRBJ2-1 . TRBV7-9
CASSLGLTRDTAYEQYF TGTGCCAGCAGCTTAGGCCTTACCCGGGACACAGCCTACGAGCAGTACTTC . TRBJ2-7 . TRBV11-2
CASNLDRGTEAFF TGTGCCAGCAACTTGGACAGGGGGACTGAAGCTTTCTTT TRBD1 TRBJ1-1 . TRBV7-9
CASSLEEWSSYEQYF TGCGCCAGCAGCTTGGAGGAGTGGAGCTCCTACGAGCAGTACTTC . TRBJ2-7 once TRBV5-1
CATRQGMNTEAFF TGTGCCACCAGACAGGGTATGAACACTGAAGCTTTCTTT TRBD1 TRBJ1-1 many TRBV2
CASSQAVAKNIQYF TGTGCCAGCAGCCAAGCCGTAGCCAAAAACATTCAGTACTTC . TRBJ2-4 . TRBV3-1/TRBV3-2
CASSLRGGTVATGELFF TGTGCCAGCAGCCTCAGGGGAGGGACTGTAGCCACCGGGGAGCTGTTTTTT . TRBJ2-2 . TRBV5-6
CAWETLLPGSFYGYTF TGTGCCTGGGAAACCTTACTTCCCGGGTCCTTCTATGGCTACACCTTC . TRBJ1-2 . TRBV30
CASLGSTSGNTGELFF TGTGCCAGCCTGGGCTCGACTAGCGGTAACACCGGGGAGCTGTTTTTT TRBD2 TRBJ2-2 . TRBV28
CAWAKDPGEAFF TGTGCCTGGGCGAAGGACCCAGGGGAAGCTTTCTTT . TRBJ1-1 . TRBV30
CASSVGLTGVGEQYF TGCGCCAGCAGCGTTGGATTGACAGGGGTGGGGGAGCAGTACTTC TRBD1 TRBJ2-7 . TRBV5-1
CASSPMSGRTEAFF TGTGCCAGCAGCCCCATGTCAGGCCGGACTGAAGCTTTCTTT . TRBJ1-1 . TRBV9
CASTWGRIYGYTF TGTGCCAGCACCTGGGGCAGAATATATGGCTACACCTTC . TRBJ1-2 . TRBV28
CASSSPGQSETQYF TGTGCCAGCAGTTCACCGGGACAGTCAGAGACCCAGTACTTC TRBD1 TRBJ2-5 . TRBV28
CASSHVRDTEAFF TGTGCCAGCAGCCACGTCCGGGACACTGAAGCTTTCTTT . TRBJ1-1 . TRBV14
CASSADRGREKLFF TGTGCCAGCAGTGCGGACAGGGGAAGAGAAAAACTGTTTTTT TRBD1 TRBJ1-4 . TRBV9
CASSNRTGRASYEQYF TGTGCCAGCAGTAACAGGACAGGGCGGGCCTCCTACGAGCAGTACTTC TRBD1 TRBJ2-7 . TRBV28
CASSLAAGRNQPQHF TGTGCCAGCAGCTTAGCTGCAGGGAGGAATCAGCCCCAGCATTTT . TRBJ1-5 . TRBV7-8
CASSMVGLNSPLHF TGTGCCAGTAGTATGGTTGGACTTAATTCACCCCTCCACTTT . TRBJ1-6 . TRBV19
CASSQDGQGYYGYTF TGCGCCAGCAGCCAAGATGGACAGGGCTACTATGGCTACACCTTC TRBD1 TRBJ1-2 once TRBV4-1
CASSLASGLAGGWADTQYF TGTGCCAGCAGTTTAGCTTCGGGACTAGCGGGAGGTTGGGCAGATACGCAGTATTTT TRBD2 TRBJ2-3 once TRBV28
CASSQEPFSRGGDNEQFF TGTGCCAGCAGCCAAGAACCGTTTAGTCGGGGGGGGGACAATGAGCAGTTCTTC TRBD2 TRBJ2-1 . TRBV3-1/TRBV3-2
CASNPRTGGIDYGYTF TGTGCCAGCAATCCCCGGACAGGGGGTATAGACTATGGCTACACCTTC TRBD1 TRBJ1-2 . TRBV2
CASSPGTGYGEQFF TGTGCCAGCAGCCCTGGGACAGGTTACGGTGAGCAGTTCTTC TRBD1 TRBJ2-1 . TRBV28
CASSRVSDRGSREQFF TGTGCCAGCAGCCGGGTGTCGGACAGGGGTTCCCGTGAGCAGTTCTTC TRBD1 TRBJ2-1 . TRBV5-8
CASSSGEREAFF TGTGCCAGCAGCTCAGGGGAACGAGAAGCTTTCTTT . TRBJ1-1 . TRBV28
CASSFPPAGGVQETQYF TGTGCCAGCAGCTTCCCCCCCGCCGGGGGGGTACAAGAGACCCAGTACTTC TRBD2 TRBJ2-5 once TRBV7-9
CATSPRALAGALYNEQFF TGTGCCACCAGCCCTCGAGCACTAGCGGGAGCCCTCTACAATGAGCAGTTCTTC TRBD2 TRBJ2-1 . TRBV15
CAIRSGQGLSSSYEQYF TGTGCCATCAGATCGGGACAGGGGCTATCCAGCTCCTACGAGCAGTACTTC TRBD1 TRBJ2-7 . TRBV10-3
CASSGVGQGGNSPLHF TGTGCCAGCAGCGGTGTCGGACAGGGCGGTAATTCACCCCTCCACTTT TRBD1 TRBJ1-6 . TRBV7-9